The 20 T cell receptor beta chains presented below share a single source sample, sequenced in a study of blood T cell repertoires in COVID-19. TCRdb keeps only in-frame clones here, not all; method: immunoSEQ multiplex PCR. The repertoire holds about 86,000 clones, with around 89% as singletons. Sequences were obtained from PBMCs or T cells enriched from blood (not recorded which). These receptors were obtained from a woman between 45 and 65 years old with acute COVID-19.

The CDR3 is CASSERGQEWETQYF. In DNA form, the CDR3 reads TGTGCCAGCAGTGAACGGGGACAGGAATGGGAGACCCAGTACTTC. The chain recombines TRBV2 with TRBJ2-5; 8 nucleotides match TRBD1. Germline V gives CDR1 SNHLY, CDR2 FYNNEI. The CDR3 totals 15 residues. Trimming cost V 2 bases and J 5 bases; bases outside gene matches: 7. The full variable domain, with the rest looked up from reference TRBV2 and TRBJ2-5, is EPEVTQTPSHQVTQMGQEVILRCVPISNHLYFYWYRQILGQKVEFLVSFYNNEISEKSEIFDDQFSVERPDGSNFTLKIRSTKLEDSAMYFCASSERGQEWETQYFGPGTRLLVL.

This chain links TRBV10-3 with TRBJ2-5; D might be TRBD2 (6 bases). This CDR3 is 13 amino acids long. The germline V gene has CDR1 ENHRY and CDR2 SYGVKD. Trimming stripped 1 base from V and 5 bases from J, with 8 bases between. The CDR3 nucleotides read TGTGCCATCAGTGAGTGGGGGAGGGAGACCCAGTACTTC. Protein sequence: CAISEWGRETQYF.

V usage is TRBV7-2 and J usage is TRBJ2-2, with 15 bases identical to TRBD2. Germline CDR1 is SGHTA and CDR2 is FQGNSA. Trimming at V came to 5 bases and at J to 7 bases, leaving 8 bases not matched to a gene. This CDR3 is built from 17 residues. CDR3 sequence: CASSRGLAGGFLGELFF. The CDR3 nucleotides read TGTGCCAGCAGCAGAGGACTAGCGGGAGGGTTCCTCGGGGAGCTGTTTTTT.

V gene TRBV5-4 combines with J gene TRBJ1-2, with TRBD1 matching 9 bases. The V and J ends lost 0 bases and 0 bases, in that order; junction bases with no gene match: 3. CDR1 and CDR2 (germline): SGHNT, YYREEE (reference sequence). This CDR3 has 16 amino acids. The CDR3 nucleotides read TGTGCCAGCAGCTTGGGGGACAGGGCCACTAACTATGGCTACACCTTC. The encoded protein is CASSLGDRATNYGYTF.

J is TRBJ1-2 and V is TRBV10-3; 11 nucleotides agree with TRBD1. V gave up 11 bases and J gave up 2 bases; unmatched junction bases: 4. Germline CDR1 and CDR2: ENHRY and SYGVKD. This CDR3 comprises 13 residues. CDR3 amino acids: CAQGQGANYGYTF. The CDR3 nucleotides read TGTGCCCAAGGACAGGGGGCAAACTATGGCTACACCTTC.

The chain couples TRBV6-5 to TRBJ1-5; 8 nucleotides match TRBD1. Looked up from germline, CDR1 is MNHEY and CDR2 is SVGAGI. This CDR3 has 14 amino acids. V gave up 5 bases and J gave up 7 bases; unmatched junction bases: 7. The CDR3 region is CASSTDRGSQPQHF. The CDR3 DNA reads as TGTGCCAGCAGTACCGACAGGGGAAGCCAGCCCCAGCATTTT.

The chain joins TRBV24-1 to TRBJ2-3, with 10 bases matching TRBD1. The CDR3 sequence is 17 residues long. The germline gives CDR1 KGHDR, CDR2 SFDVKD. J lost 1 base, V lost 3 bases, and 6 bases had no gene match. This chain's CDR3 is CATSDPRQGAGTDTQYF. The CDR3 nucleotides are TGTGCCACCAGTGATCCGAGACAGGGGGCTGGCACAGATACGCAGTATTTT.

The chain links TRBV6-4 to TRBJ1-6; 7 nucleotides line up with TRBD1. The CDR3 extends over 14 amino acids. Germline CDR1 and CDR2: MRHNA and SNTAGT. V was pared by 3 bases and J by 9 bases, with 5 bases of the junction left unmatched. The CDR3 is CASSDQGGVSPLHF. DNA for the CDR3: TGTGCCAGCAGTGATCAGGGGGGAGTTTCACCCCTCCACTTT.

This chain uses TRBV12-3 or TRBV12-4 with TRBJ1-5; D not resolved. The CDR3 is 13 residues long. Trimming stripped 3 bases from V and 7 bases from J, with 10 bases between. The CDR3 loop reads CASSFGPGQPQHF. The CDR3 DNA reads TGTGCCAGCAGTTTCGGCCCCGGGCAGCCCCAGCATTTT.

V and J are TRBV7-2 and TRBJ2-7; TRBD1 is a possible D gene (5 bases). The CDR3 loop spans 12 amino acids. Trimming stripped 6 bases from V and 4 bases from J, with 10 bases between. Germline-derived CDR1 and CDR2 are SGHTA and FQGNSA. In nucleotides, the CDR3 is TGTGCCAGCAGACAGGAGACGTACGAGCAGTACTTC. Protein: CASRQETYEQYF.

The chain combines TRBV6-1 with TRBJ2-5; the D is unclear. This CDR3 has 12 residues. Germline lookup yields CDR1 MNHNS and CDR2 SASEGT. Trimming cost V 2 bases and J 5 bases, with 6 bases left between them. The CDR3 DNA follows: TGTGCCAGCAGTGAATATATGGAGACCCAGTACTTC. It specifies CASSEYMETQYF.

The chain employs TRBV27 and TRBJ1-2; 7 positions match TRBD1. Per germline, CDR1 MNHEY and CDR2 SMNVEV (reference sequence). With 2 bases clipped from V and 4 bases from J, the junction kept 7 bases outside the gene matches. This CDR3 comprises 15 residues. CDR3 protein: CASSLRQGRPYGYTF. The CDR3 DNA follows: TGTGCCAGCAGTTTAAGACAGGGTCGGCCCTATGGCTACACCTTC.

The genes are TRBV6-2 or TRBV6-3 and TRBJ1-5; D call uncertain. From germline, CDR1 is MNHEY and CDR2 SVGEGT. V shed 5 bases and J shed 0 bases, with 14 bases lying between them. There are 16 residues in the CDR3. The CDR3: CASSPRGGNSNQPQHF. For the CDR3, the DNA is TGTGCCAGCAGTCCCAGAGGCGGAAATAGCAATCAGCCCCAGCATTTT.

The chain couples TRBV5-8 to TRBJ1-5, with D perhaps matching TRBD1 (5 bases). Germline V gives CDR1 SGHTS, CDR2 YDEGEE. The CDR3 has 14 residues. V was clipped by 0 bases and J by 7 bases, with 11 bases between them. CDR3 bases: TGTGCCAGCAGCTTGGCCGGGGGTTGGCAGCCCCAGCATTTT. Its protein product is CASSLAGGWQPQHF.

The chain employs TRBV5-1 and TRBJ2-3; D is uncertain. The CDR3 loop spans 13 amino acids. V gave up 1 base and J gave up 2 bases, with 5 bases separating them. CDR1 and CDR2 from the germline V gene are SGHRS and YFSETQ. The CDR3 loop reads CASSLSHTDTQYF. The CDR3 bases are TGCGCCAGCAGCTTGTCCCACACAGATACGCAGTATTTT.

The CDR3 nucleotides read TGTGCCAGCAGCCGGGACCAGGGGGCGGAGACCCAGTACTTC. Encoded protein: CASSRDQGAETQYF. The rearrangement uses TRBV7-2 and TRBJ2-5; 8 bases map to TRBD1. Germline V gene data show CDR1 as SGHTA and CDR2 as FQGNSA. V lost 5 bases to trimming and J lost 5 bases; unmatched junction nucleotides: 7. The CDR3 covers 14 residues.

The chain carries TRBV5-1 and TRBJ2-1, with D uncertain. V lost 0 bases, J lost 9 bases, and 4 bases lay in between. Germline assignment: CDR1 SGHRS and CDR2 YFSETQ. CDR3 size: 11 residues. The CDR3 protein is CASSLVGEQFF. CDR3 in DNA: TGCGCCAGCAGCTTGGTCGGTGAGCAGTTCTTC.

The chain joins TRBV27 to TRBJ2-4; 7 nucleotides align to TRBD2. CDR3 length: 13 amino acids. With V trimmed by 5 bases and J by 6 bases, 4 bases remained unmatched. The germline gives CDR1 MNHEY, CDR2 SMNVEV (reference sequence). CDR3 DNA sequence: TGTGCCAGCAGTCTCGGACTAGTAAACATTCAGTACTTC. Amino acid sequence: CASSLGLVNIQYF.

This clone was seen more than once but under ten times. The chain joins TRBV3-1 (or the pseudogene TRBV3-2) to TRBJ2-7; 11 positions match TRBD2. V shed 6 bases and J 5 bases; nucleotides not matched to a gene: 9. The CDR3 is 15 residues long. The germline CDR1 and CDR2 sequences are LGHDT and YNNKEL (reference sequence). CDR3 coding DNA: TGTGCCAGCAGGTACTACATAGCGGGAGGGAACGAGCAGTACTTC. Residues: CASRYYIAGGNEQYF.

This clone was found once. The chain couples TRBV11-2 to TRBJ1-2; D might be TRBD1 (6 bases). Germline V CDR1 and CDR2: SGHAT, FQNNGV. The germline V and J ends were trimmed by 3 bases and 0 bases, with 11 bases remaining between them. The CDR3 extends over 15 amino acids. The CDR3 bases are TGTGCCAGCAGCTTCGCCGGACAGCCTAACTATGGCTACACCTTC. Its protein is CASSFAGQPNYGYTF. Complete variable domain (other parts from reference TRBV11-2 and TRBJ1-2): EAGVAQSPRYKIIEKRQSVAFWCNPISGHATLYWYQQILGQGPKLLIQFQNNGVVDDSQLPKDRFSAERLKGVDSTLKIQPAKLEDSAVYLCASSFAGQPNYGYTFGSGTRLTVV.